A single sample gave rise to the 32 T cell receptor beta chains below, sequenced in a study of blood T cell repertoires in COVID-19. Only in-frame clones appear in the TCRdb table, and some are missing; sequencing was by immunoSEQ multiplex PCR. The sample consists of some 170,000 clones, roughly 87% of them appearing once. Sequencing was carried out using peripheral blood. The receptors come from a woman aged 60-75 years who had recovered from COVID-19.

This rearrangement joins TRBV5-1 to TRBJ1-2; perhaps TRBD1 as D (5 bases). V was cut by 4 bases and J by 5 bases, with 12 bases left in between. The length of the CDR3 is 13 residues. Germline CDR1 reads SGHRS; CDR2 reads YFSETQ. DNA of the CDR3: TGCGCCAGCAGCGTCGACAGCGTTTATGGCTACACCTTC. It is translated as CASSVDSVYGYTF.

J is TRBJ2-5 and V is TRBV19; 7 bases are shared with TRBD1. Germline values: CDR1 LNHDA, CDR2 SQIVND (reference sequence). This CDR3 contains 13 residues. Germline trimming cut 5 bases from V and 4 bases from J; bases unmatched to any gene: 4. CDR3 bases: TGTGCCAGTAGTTTCAGGGGGAGAGAGACCCAGTACTTC. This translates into CASSFRGRETQYF.

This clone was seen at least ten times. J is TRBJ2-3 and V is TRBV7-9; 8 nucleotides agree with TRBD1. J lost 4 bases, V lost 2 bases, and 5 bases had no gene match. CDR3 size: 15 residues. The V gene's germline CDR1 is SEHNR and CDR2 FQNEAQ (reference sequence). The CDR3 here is CASSLSEQGADTQYF. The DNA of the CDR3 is TGTGCCAGCAGCTTATCAGAACAGGGGGCAGATACGCAGTATTTT.

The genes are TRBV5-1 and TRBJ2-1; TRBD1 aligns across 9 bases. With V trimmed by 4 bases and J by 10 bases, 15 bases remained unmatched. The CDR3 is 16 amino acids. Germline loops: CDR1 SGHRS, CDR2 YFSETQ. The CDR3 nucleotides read TGCGCCAGCAGCGTCTCGCCGGGACAGGGAGTGTCGGAGCAGTTCTTC. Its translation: CASSVSPGQGVSEQFF.

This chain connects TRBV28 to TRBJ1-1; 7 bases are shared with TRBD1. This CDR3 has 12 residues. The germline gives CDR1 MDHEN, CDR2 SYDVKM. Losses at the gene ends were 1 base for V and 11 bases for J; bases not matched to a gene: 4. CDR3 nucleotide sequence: TGTGCCAGCAGTTTATTTGAGGGGGCGGCTTTCTTT. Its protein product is CASSLFEGAAFF.

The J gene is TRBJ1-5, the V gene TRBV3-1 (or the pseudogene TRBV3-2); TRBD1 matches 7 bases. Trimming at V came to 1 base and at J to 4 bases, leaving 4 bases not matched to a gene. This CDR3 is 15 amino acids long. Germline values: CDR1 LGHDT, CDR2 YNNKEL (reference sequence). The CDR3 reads CASSQGTGLNQPQHF. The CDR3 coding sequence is TGTGCCAGCAGCCAAGGGACAGGACTGAATCAGCCCCAGCATTTT.

The CDR3 DNA sequence: TGTGCCAGCTCACCAGACAGAGGAGAGGGCTACACCTTC. Amino acid sequence: CASSPDRGEGYTF. The rearrangement links TRBV18 to TRBJ1-2, with D possibly TRBD1 on 5 matching bases. V gave up 2 bases and J gave up 8 bases, with 12 bases separating them. Germline-derived CDR1 and CDR2 are KGHSH and LQKENI. CDR3 size: 13 residues.

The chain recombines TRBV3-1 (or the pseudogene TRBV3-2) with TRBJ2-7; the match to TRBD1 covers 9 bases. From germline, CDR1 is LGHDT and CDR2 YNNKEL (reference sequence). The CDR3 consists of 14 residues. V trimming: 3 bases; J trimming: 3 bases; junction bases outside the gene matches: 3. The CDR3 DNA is TGTGCCAGCAGCCAGTGGACAGGGGACTACGAGCAGTACTTC. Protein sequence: CASSQWTGDYEQYF.

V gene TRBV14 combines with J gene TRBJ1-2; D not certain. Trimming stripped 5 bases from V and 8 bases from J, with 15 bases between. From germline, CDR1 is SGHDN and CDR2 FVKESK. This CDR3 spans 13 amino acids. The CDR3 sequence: CASSSMRVGGYTF. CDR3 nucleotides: TGTGCCAGCAGCTCAATGAGGGTGGGAGGCTACACCTTC.

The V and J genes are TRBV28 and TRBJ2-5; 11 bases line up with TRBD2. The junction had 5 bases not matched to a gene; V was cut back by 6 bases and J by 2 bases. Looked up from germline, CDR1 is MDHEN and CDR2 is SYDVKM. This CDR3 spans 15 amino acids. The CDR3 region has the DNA TGTGCCAGCAGAACGGGACTAGCGGTACAAGAGACCCAGTACTTC. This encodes CASRTGLAVQETQYF.

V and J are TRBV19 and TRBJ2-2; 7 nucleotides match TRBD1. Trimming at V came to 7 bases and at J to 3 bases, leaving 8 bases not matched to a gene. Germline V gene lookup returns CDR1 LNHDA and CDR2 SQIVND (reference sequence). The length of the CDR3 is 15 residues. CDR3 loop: CASNPRGLDTGELFF. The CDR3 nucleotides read TGTGCCAGTAACCCGAGGGGGCTTGACACCGGGGAGCTGTTTTTT. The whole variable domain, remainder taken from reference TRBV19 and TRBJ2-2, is DGGITQSPKYLFRKEGQNVTLSCEQNLNHDAMYWYRQDPGQGLRLIYYSQIVNDFQKGDIAEGYSVSREKKESFPLTVTSAQKNPTAFYLCASNPRGLDTGELFFGEGSRLTVL.

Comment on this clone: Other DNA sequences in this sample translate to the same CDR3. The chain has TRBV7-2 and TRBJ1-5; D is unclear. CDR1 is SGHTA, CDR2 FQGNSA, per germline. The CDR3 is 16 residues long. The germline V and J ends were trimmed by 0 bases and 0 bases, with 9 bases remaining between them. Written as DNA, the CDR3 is TGTGCCAGCAGCTTAGCGTTGGGCTATAGCAATCAGCCCCAGCATTTT. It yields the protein CASSLALGYSNQPQHF.

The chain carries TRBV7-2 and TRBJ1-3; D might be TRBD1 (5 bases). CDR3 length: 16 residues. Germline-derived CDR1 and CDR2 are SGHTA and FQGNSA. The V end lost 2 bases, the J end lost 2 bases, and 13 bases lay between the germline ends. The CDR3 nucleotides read TGTGCCAGCAGCTTATGGACACTGGGCGCTGGAAACACCATATATTTT. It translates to CASSLWTLGAGNTIYF.

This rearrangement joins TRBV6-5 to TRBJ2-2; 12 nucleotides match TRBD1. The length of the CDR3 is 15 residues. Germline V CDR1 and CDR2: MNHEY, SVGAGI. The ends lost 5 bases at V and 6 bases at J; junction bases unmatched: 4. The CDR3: CASSHGTGGSGELFF. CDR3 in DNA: TGTGCCAGCAGTCACGGGACAGGGGGCTCCGGGGAGCTGTTTTTT.

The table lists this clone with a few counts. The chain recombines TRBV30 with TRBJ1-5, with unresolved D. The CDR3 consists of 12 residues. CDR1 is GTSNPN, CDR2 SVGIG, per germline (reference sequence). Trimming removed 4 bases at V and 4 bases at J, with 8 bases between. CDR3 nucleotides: TGTGCCTGGAATACCGGTAATCAGCCCCAGCATTTT. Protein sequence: CAWNTGNQPQHF. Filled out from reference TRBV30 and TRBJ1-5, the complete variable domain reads SQTIHQWPATLVQPVGSPLSLECTVEGTSNPNLYWYRQAAGRGLQLLFYSVGIGQISSEVPQNLSASRPQDRQFILSSKKLLLSDSGFYLCAWNTGNQPQHFGDGTRLSIL.

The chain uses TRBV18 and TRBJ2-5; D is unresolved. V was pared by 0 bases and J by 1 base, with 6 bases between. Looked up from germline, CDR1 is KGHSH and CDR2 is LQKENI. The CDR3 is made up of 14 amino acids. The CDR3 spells CASSPPMSQETQYF. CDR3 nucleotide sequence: TGTGCCAGCTCACCACCGATGAGCCAAGAGACCCAGTACTTC.

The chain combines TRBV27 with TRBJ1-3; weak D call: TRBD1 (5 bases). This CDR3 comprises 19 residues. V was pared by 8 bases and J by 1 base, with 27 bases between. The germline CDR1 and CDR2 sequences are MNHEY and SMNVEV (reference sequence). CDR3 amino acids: CASAQRGDWSPDSGNTIYF. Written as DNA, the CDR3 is TGTGCCAGCGCCCAACGGGGGGATTGGTCCCCCGATTCTGGAAACACCATATATTTT.

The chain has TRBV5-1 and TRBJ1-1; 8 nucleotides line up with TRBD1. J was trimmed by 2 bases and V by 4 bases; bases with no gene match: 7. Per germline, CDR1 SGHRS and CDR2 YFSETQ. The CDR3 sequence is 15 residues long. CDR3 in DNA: TGCGCCAGCAGCCTTCAGACAGGGGTAAACACTGAAGCTTTCTTT. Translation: CASSLQTGVNTEAFF.

The CDR3 spells CASSTQTGENEKLFF. CDR3 nucleotides: TGTGCCAGCAGTACCCAGACAGGGGAGAATGAAAAACTGTTTTTT. V is TRBV2 and J is TRBJ1-4; 8 bases align to TRBD1. Trimming cost V 5 bases and J 5 bases; bases outside gene matches: 7. Germline CDR1 and CDR2: SNHLY and FYNNEI. The CDR3 is made up of 15 amino acids.

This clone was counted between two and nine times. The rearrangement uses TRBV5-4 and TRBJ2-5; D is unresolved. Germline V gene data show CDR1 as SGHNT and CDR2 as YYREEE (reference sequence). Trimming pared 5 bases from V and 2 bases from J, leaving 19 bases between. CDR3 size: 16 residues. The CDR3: CASSPWPLGAQETQYF. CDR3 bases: TGTGCCAGCAGTCCGTGGCCCCTGGGCGCTCAAGAGACCCAGTACTTC.

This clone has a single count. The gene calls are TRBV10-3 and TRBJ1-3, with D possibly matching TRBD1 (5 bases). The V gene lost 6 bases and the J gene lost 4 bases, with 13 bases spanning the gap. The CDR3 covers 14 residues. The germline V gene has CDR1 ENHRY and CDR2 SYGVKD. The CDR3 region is CAIRPDSSGNTIYF. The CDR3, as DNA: TGTGCCATCAGACCCGACAGTTCCGGAAACACCATATATTTT.

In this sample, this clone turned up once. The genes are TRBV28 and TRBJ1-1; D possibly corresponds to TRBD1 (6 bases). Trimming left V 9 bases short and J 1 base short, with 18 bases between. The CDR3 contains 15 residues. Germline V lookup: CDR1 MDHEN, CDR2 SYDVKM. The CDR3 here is CASSTAGTKNTEAFF. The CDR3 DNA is TGTGCCAGTTCTACCGCCGGGACAAAGAACACTGAAGCTTTCTTT.

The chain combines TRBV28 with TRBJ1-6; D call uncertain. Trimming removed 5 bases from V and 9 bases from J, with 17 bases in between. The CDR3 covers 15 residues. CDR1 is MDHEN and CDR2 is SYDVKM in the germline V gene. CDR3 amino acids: CASSPPTLGGSPLHF. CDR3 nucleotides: TGTGCCAGCAGTCCGCCGACATTGGGAGGTTCACCCCTCCACTTT.

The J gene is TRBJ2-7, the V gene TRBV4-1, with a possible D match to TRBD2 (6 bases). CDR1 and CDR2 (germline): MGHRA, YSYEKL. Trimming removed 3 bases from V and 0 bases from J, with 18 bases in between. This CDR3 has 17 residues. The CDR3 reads CASSQEPAGIRSYEQYF. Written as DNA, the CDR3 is TGCGCCAGCAGCCAGGAACCCGCGGGGATTCGCTCCTACGAGCAGTACTTC.

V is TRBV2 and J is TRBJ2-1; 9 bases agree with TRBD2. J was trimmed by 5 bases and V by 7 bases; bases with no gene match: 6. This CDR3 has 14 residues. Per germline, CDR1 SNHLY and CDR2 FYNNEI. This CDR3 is CASKSSGGHNEQFF. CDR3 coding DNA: TGTGCCAGCAAAAGTAGCGGGGGCCACAATGAGCAGTTCTTC.

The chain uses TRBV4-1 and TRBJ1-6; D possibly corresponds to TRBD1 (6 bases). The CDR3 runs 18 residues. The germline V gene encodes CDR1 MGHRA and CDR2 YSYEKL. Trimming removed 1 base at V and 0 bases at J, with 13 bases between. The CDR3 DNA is TGCGCCAGCAGCCAAGCATACGGGACACCCTCCTATAATTCACCCCTCCACTTT. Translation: CASSQAYGTPSYNSPLHF.

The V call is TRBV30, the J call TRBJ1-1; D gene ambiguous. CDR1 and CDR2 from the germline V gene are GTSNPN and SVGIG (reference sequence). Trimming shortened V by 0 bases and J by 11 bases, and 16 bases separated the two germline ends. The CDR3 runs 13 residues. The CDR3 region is CAWSVVGQVYAFF. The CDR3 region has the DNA TGTGCCTGGAGTGTAGTTGGGCAGGTGTATGCTTTCTTT.

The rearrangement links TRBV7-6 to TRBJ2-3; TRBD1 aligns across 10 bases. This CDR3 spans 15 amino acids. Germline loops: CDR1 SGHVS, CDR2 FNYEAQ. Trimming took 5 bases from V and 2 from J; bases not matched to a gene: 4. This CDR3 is CASSQGTGDTDTQYF. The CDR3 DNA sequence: TGTGCCAGCAGCCAAGGGACAGGGGACACAGATACGCAGTATTTT. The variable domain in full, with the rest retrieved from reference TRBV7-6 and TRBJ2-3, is GAGVSQSPRYKVTKRGQDVALRCDPISGHVSLYWYRQALGQGPEFLTYFNYEAQQDKSGLPNDRFSAERPEGSISTLTIQRTEQRDSAMYRCASSQGTGDTDTQYFGPGTRLTVL.

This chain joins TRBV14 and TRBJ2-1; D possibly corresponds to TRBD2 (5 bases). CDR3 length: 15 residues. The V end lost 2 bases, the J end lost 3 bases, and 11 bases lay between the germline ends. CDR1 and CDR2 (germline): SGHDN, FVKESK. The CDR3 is CASSQLGGNYNEQFF. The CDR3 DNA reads TGTGCCAGCAGCCAATTAGGAGGAAACTACAATGAGCAGTTCTTC.

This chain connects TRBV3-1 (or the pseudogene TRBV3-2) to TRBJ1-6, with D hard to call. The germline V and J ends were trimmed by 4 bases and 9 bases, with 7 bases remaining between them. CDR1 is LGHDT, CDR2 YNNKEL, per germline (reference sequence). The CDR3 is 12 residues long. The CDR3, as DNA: TGTGCCAGCAGCCGAACACGTTCACCCCTCCACTTT. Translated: CASSRTRSPLHF.

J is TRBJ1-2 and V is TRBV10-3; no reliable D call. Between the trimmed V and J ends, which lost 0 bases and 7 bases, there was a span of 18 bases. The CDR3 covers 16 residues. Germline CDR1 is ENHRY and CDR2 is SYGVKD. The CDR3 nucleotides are TGTGCCATCAGTGAGTCGTCAGGCAGTACGAGTGGTGGCTACACCTTC. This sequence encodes CAISESSGSTSGGYTF.

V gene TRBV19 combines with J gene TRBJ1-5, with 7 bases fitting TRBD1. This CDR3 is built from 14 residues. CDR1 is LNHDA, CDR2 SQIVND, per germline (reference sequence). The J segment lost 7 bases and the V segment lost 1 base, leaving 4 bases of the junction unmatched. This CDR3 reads CASSIVGTEQPQHF. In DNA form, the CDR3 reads TGTGCCAGTAGTATAGTTGGGACAGAACAGCCCCAGCATTTT.